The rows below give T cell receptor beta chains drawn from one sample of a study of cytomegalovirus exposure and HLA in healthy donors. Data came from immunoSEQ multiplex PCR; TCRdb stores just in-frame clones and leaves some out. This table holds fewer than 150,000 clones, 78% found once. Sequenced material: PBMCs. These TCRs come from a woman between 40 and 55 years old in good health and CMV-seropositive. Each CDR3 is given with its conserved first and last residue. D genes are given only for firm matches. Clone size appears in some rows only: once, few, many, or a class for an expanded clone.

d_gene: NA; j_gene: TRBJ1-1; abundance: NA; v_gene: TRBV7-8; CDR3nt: TGTGCCAGCAACGATTTTCCCACATCCAACACTGAAGCTTTCTTT; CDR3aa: CASNDFPTSNTEAFF
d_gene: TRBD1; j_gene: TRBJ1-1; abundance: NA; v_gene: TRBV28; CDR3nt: TGTGCCAGCAGGCCAAGACAGGGGAGTAACACTGAAGCTTTCTTT; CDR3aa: CASRPRQGSNTEAFF
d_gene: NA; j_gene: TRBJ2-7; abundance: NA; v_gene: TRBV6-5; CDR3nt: TGTGCCAGCAGGTCCGAAGCCCCTTCAGGGCAGTACTTC; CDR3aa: CASRSEAPSGQYF
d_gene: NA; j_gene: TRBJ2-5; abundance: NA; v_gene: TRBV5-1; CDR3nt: TGCGCCAGCAGTTTCAGAAACCAAGAGACCCAGTACTTC; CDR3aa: CASSFRNQETQYF
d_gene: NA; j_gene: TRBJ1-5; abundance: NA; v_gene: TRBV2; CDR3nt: TGTGCCAGCAGTGAAGTGGCGCGACAAAATCAGCCCCAGCATTTT; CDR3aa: CASSEVARQNQPQHF
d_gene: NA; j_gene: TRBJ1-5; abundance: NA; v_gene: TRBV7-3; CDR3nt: TGTGCCAGCAGCTTAGGGGGGGGCAATCAGCCCCAGCATTTT; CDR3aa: CASSLGGGNQPQHF
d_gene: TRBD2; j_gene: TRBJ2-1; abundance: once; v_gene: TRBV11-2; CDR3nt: TGTGCCAGCAGCTTAGGGGCGGGAGCCAGCGAGCAGTTCTTC; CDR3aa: CASSLGAGASEQFF
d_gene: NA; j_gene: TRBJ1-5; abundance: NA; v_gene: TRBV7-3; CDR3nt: TGTGCCAGCAGCGTCGCAGAGGGTCAGCCCCAGCATTTT; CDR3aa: CASSVAEGQPQHF
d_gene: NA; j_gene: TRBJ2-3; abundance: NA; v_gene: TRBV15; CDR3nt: TGTGCCACCAGCAGGGGGGCCCTCGGCCCCACAGATACGCAGTATTTT; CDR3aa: CATSRGALGPTDTQYF
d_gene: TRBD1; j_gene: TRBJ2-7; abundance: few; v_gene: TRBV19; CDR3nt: TGTGCCAGTAGTTCAATAGGGACAGGGGGCTGTGGCTTGCCCTACGAGCAGTACTTC; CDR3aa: CASSSIGTGGCGLPYEQYF
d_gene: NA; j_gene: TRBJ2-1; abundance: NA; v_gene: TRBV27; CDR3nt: TGTGCCAGCAGTTTATTCTCGAGCACCGATGAGCAGTTCTTC; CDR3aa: CASSLFSSTDEQFF
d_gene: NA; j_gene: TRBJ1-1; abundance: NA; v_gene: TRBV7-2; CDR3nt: TGTGCCAGCAGCTTAAAAGGGGGCACTGAAGCTTTCTTT; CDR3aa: CASSLKGGTEAFF
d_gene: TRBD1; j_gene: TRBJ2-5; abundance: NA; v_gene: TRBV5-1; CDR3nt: TGCGCCAGCAGCTACCGGACAGGAACGGAGACCCAGTACTTC; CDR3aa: CASSYRTGTETQYF
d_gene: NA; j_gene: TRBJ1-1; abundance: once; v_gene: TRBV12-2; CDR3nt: TGTGCAAGTCGCTCGAACGGGGTAAACACTGAAGCTTTCTTT; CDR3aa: CASRSNGVNTEAFF
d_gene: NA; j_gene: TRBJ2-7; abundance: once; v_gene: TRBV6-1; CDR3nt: TGTGCCAGCAGTGAGGCCGGGACTCCAATCTACGAGCAGTACTTC; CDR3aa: CASSEAGTPIYEQYF
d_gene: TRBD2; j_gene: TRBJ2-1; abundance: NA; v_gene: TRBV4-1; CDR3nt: TGCGCCAGCAGCCTCTCCGCGGTAGCGGGAGACTTAAGTGAGCAGTTCTTC; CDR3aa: CASSLSAVAGDLSEQFF
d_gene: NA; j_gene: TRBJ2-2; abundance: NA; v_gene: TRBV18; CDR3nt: TGTGCCAGCTCACCGCAGGCACAAGCGAACACCGGGGAGCTGTTTTTT; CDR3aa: CASSPQAQANTGELFF
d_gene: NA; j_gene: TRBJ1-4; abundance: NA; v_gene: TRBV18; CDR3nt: TGTGCCAGCTCACCATCGGCGGCCCTCGTTAGCGAAAAACTGTTTTTT; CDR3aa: CASSPSAALVSEKLFF
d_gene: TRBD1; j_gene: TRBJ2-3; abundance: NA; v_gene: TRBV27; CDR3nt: TGTGCCAGCAGTTTATGGGACAGGGTACGGAGTACGCAGTATTTT; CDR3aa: CASSLWDRVRSTQYF
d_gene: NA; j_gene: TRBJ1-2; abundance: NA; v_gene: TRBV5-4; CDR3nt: TGTGCCAGCAGAGGGACATCCAGCTATGGCTACACCTTC; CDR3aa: CASRGTSSYGYTF
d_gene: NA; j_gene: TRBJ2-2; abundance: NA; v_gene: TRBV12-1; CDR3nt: TGTGCCAGCAGCTTTGAGGCGGACAGGGGCCCCCCCGGGGAGCTGTTTTTT; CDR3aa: CASSFEADRGPPGELFF
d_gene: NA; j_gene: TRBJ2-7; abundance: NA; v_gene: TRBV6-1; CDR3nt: TGTGCCAGCTGTTTAGCACAACGCGAGCAGTACTTC; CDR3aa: CASCLAQREQYF
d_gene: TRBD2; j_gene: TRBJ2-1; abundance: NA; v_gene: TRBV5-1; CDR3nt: TGCGCCAGCAGTTTTCTAGCGGGAGTAAACAATGAGCAGTTCTTC; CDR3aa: CASSFLAGVNNEQFF
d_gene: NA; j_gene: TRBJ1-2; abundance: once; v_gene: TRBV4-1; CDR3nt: TGCGCCAGCAGCCAAGACCGCAGGGCGGACTATGGCTACACCTTC; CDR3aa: CASSQDRRADYGYTF
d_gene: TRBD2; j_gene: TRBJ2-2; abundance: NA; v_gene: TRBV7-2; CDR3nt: TGTGCCAGCAGCCACCGGGACTACCGAACAACCGGGGAGCTGTTTTTT; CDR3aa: CASSHRDYRTTGELFF
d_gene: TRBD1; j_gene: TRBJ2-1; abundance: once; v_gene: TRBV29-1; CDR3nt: TGCAGCGTTGAAAAACAGGGGCTTGGAGATGAGCAGTTCTTC; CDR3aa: CSVEKQGLGDEQFF
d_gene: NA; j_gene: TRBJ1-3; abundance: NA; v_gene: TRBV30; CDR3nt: TGTGCCTGGAGCGGAATCAGGGGAAACACCATATATTTT; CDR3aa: CAWSGIRGNTIYF
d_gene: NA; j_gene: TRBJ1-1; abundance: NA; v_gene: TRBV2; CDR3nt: TGTGCCAGCAAGATAGGGAGACGCACTGAAGCTTTCTTT; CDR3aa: CASKIGRRTEAFF
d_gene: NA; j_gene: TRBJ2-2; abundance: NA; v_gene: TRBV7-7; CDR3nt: TGTGCTAGCGCTAGTAAGCACACCGGGGAGCTGTTTTTT; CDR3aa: CASASKHTGELFF
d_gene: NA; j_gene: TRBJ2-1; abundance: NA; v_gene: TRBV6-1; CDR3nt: TGTGCCGTCGACCGGGGCTACAATGAGCAGTTCTTC; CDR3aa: CAVDRGYNEQFF
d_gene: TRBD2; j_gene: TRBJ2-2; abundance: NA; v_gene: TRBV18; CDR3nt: TGTGCCAGCTCGCCTCGACTAGCGGGAGGAGGCGGAGCTGCCGGGGAGCTGTTTTTT; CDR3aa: CASSPRLAGGGGAAGELFF
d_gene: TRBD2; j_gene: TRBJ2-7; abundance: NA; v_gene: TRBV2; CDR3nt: TGTGCCAGCTCCGGACTAGCGGCTTACGAGCAGTACTTC; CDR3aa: CASSGLAAYEQYF
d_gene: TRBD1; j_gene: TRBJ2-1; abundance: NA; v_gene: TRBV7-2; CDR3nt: TGTGCCAGCAGCTTGCTGACAGGGGTAAATGAGCAGTTCTTC; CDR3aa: CASSLLTGVNEQFF
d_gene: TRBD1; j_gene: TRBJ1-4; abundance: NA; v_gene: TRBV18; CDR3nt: TGTGCCAGCACTGCGCACGGAGGGGGCGATGAAAAACTGTTTTTT; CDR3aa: CASTAHGGGDEKLFF
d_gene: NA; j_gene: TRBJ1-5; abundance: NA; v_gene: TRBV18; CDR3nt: TGTGCCAGCTCACCGAGTGGGGGGGGCAATCAGCCCCAGCATTTT; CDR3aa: CASSPSGGGNQPQHF
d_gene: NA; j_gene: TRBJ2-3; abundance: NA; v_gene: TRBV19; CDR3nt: TGTGCCAGTAGTATCCCACCGGGACTTCCTAGCACAGATACGCAGTATTTT; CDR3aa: CASSIPPGLPSTDTQYF
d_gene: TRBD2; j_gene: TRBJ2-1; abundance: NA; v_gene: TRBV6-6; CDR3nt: TGTGCCAGCACAGTACCCGGGACTAGCGGTTACAATGAGCAGTTCTTC; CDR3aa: CASTVPGTSGYNEQFF
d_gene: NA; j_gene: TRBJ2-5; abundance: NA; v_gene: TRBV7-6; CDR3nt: TGTGCCAGCAGCACCGACCAACAGAAGACCCAGTACTTC; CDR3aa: CASSTDQQKTQYF
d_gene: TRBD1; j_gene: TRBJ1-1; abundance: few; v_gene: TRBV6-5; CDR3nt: TGTGCCAGCAGTACGGAACAGGGGGCTAGGACTGAAGCTTTCTTT; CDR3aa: CASSTEQGARTEAFF
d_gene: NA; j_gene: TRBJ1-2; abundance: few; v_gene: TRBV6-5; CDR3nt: TGTGCCAGCACTTCACGGGACACGAGACATGGCTACACCTTC; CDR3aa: CASTSRDTRHGYTF
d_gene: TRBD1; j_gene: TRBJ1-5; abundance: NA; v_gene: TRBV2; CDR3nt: TGTGCCAGCAGCGGGGGACCGGGACAGGGCAATCAGCCCCAGCATTTT; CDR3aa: CASSGGPGQGNQPQHF
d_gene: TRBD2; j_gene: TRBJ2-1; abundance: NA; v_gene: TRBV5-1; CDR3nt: TGCGCCAGCAGCTTGGAGGTAGGCGGGGGAACCTACAATGAGCAGTTCTTC; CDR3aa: CASSLEVGGGTYNEQFF
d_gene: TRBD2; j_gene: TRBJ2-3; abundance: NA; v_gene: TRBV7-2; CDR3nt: TGTGCCAGCAGCCATGGACTAGCGGGAGGCCGTAGCACAGATACGCAGTATTTT; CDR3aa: CASSHGLAGGRSTDTQYF